One and the same sample provided the 27 T cell receptor beta chains below, sequenced in a study of regulatory T cells in long-lasting Graves disease. Construction of TCR beta libraries relied on iRepertoire HTBI primers and on Arm-PCR targeting CDR3 regions. TCRdb processed the multiplex PCR reads anew with MiXCR; each CDR3 protein has one entry. The profile shows about 420,000 distinct CDR3 sequences, about 16% of them singletons. Indicated time point: newly diagnosed GD, antithyroid drugs for less than 3 months. PBMC-extracted RNA yielded the TCR library. These same data were also listed under a study on T cells in Graves' hyperthyroidism and ophthalmopathy.

The sequenced sample was peripheral blood mononuclear cells (PBMCs), obtained at new diagnosis, from a patient treated with antithyroid drugs. These receptors all come from a woman in her late teens or twenties with Graves disease.

J is TRBJ2-3 and V is TRBV4-3; maybe TRBD2 (6 bases). CDR1 LGHNA and CDR2 YSLEER come from the germline V gene. The V gene lost 2 bases and the J gene lost 0 bases, with 12 bases spanning the gap. The CDR3 totals 16 residues. The chain's CDR3 is CASSQSSAFSTDTQYF. The CDR3 nucleotides read TGCGCCAGCAGCCAATCTAGCGCATTTAGCACAGATACGCAGTATTTT.

In its sample, this clonotype was seen many times. The chain joins TRBV28 to TRBJ1-6; the D gene is possibly TRBD1 (5 bases). This CDR3 comprises 13 residues. Trimming shortened V by 2 bases and J by 11 bases, and 10 bases separated the two germline ends. Germline CDR1 and CDR2: MDHEN and SYDVKM. The CDR3 here is CASSLGMGAPLHF. As DNA, the CDR3 is TGTGCCAGCAGTTTAGGCATGGGGGCACCCCTCCACTTT.

The chain has TRBV19 and TRBJ2-1; 13 bases line up with TRBD2. Per the germline V gene, CDR1 is LNHDA and CDR2 is SQIVND (reference sequence). V lost 4 bases to trimming and J lost 8 bases; unmatched junction nucleotides: 5. The length of the CDR3 is 15 residues. Here the CDR3 reads CASSTPGLAGYEQFF. The CDR3 DNA reads TGTGCCAGTAGTACACCGGGACTAGCGGGATATGAGCAGTTCTTC.

This clonotype counts as medium-sized. The chain employs TRBV7-8 and TRBJ2-3; D tentatively reads TRBD1 or TRBD2 (5 bases each). This CDR3 is built from 14 residues. V lost 2 bases and J lost 5, with 11 bases in between. Germline V gives CDR1 SGHVS, CDR2 FQNEAQ. The CDR3 is CASSLSGGLDTQYF. The CDR3 nucleotides are TGTGCCAGCAGCTTATCTGGGGGATTAGATACGCAGTATTTT.

This clonotype showed up many times. V gene TRBV6-1 combines with J gene TRBJ2-7; 9 nucleotides agree with TRBD2. Germline values: CDR1 MNHNS, CDR2 SASEGT. The CDR3 is 15 residues long. V shed 8 bases and J 2 bases; nucleotides not matched to a gene: 10. CDR3 region: CASQPLAGVAYEQYF. CDR3 DNA: TGTGCCAGCCAACCCTTAGCGGGAGTGGCCTACGAGCAGTACTTC.

The rearrangement joins TRBV12-3 or TRBV12-4 to TRBJ1-2, with 7 positions matching TRBD1. This CDR3 has 13 residues. Trimming took 8 bases from V and 4 from J; bases not matched to a gene: 7. The CDR3 sequence is CASYQGVGYGYTF. The CDR3 DNA is TGTGCCAGCTATCAGGGGGTTGGCTATGGCTACACCTTC.

The chain carries TRBV28 and TRBJ1-3; D gene ambiguous. The germline V gene encodes CDR1 MDHEN and CDR2 SYDVKM. Trimming removed 1 base at V and 13 bases at J, with 8 bases between. The CDR3 is 11 residues long. CDR3 in DNA: TGTGCCAGCAGTTTATTGCGGGAGATATATTTT. Translated: CASSLLREIYF.

The V call is TRBV3-1, the J call TRBJ1-4; D is undetermined. V dropped 3 bases and J dropped 5 bases, with 4 bases sitting between them. Per germline, CDR1 LGHDT and CDR2 YNNKEL (reference sequence). The CDR3 has 12 residues. The CDR3 sequence: CASSQPNEKLFF. For the CDR3, the DNA is TGTGCCAGCAGCCAGCCCAATGAAAAACTGTTTTTT.

This clonotype occurred a few times. V and J are TRBV7-9 and TRBJ1-2; D is unresolved. CDR3 size: 13 residues. The V and J ends lost 1 base and 8 bases respectively, with 11 bases between them. CDR1 is SEHNR, CDR2 FQNEAQ, per germline (reference sequence). DNA of the CDR3: TGTGCCAGCAGCTTAGAACCTTTGGGCGGCTACACCTTC. Residues: CASSLEPLGGYTF.

This clonotype came up many times. The chain recombines TRBV18 with TRBJ2-2, with D possibly being TRBD2 (5 bases). This CDR3 has 16 amino acids. V gave up 1 base and J gave up 0 bases, with 9 bases separating them. Per the germline V gene, CDR1 is KGHSH and CDR2 is LQKENI. The CDR3 spells CASSPQRGSNTGELFF. The CDR3 DNA reads as TGTGCCAGCTCACCACAACGCGGGTCGAACACCGGGGAGCTGTTTTTT.

This clonotype was picked up many times. The V gene is TRBV29-1, the J gene TRBJ2-3; D may be TRBD1 (5 bases). Between the trimmed V and J ends, which lost 7 bases and 0 bases, there was a span of 8 bases. This CDR3 is built from 12 residues. CDR1 is SQVTM and CDR2 is ANQGSEA in the germline V gene. The CDR3 loop reads CSAGSSTDTQYF. Written as DNA, the CDR3 is TGCAGCGCAGGGTCAAGCACAGATACGCAGTATTTT.

This clonotype came up many times. This chain uses TRBV2 with TRBJ2-1; 8 bases are a match to TRBD2. CDR1 is SNHLY and CDR2 is FYNNEI in the germline V gene. CDR3 length: 14 residues. The J segment lost 6 bases and the V segment lost 5 bases, leaving 6 bases of the junction unmatched. CDR3 loop: CASSPGLAVNEQFF. The CDR3, as DNA: TGTGCCAGCAGTCCCGGACTAGCTGTCAATGAGCAGTTCTTC.

The CDR3 spells CASFPGQGFGETQYF. The CDR3 DNA reads as TGTGCCAGCTTCCCGGGACAGGGGTTCGGAGAGACCCAGTACTTC. The J gene is TRBJ2-5, the V gene TRBV18; 10 bases agree with TRBD1. The germline CDR1 and CDR2 sequences are KGHSH and LQKENI. There are 15 residues in the CDR3. After removal of 7 bases from V and 4 bases from J, the junction contained 9 bases not matched to a gene. The complete variable domain, with remaining parts taken from reference TRBV18 and TRBJ2-5, reads NAGVMQNPRHLVRRRGQEARLRCSPMKGHSHVYWYRQLPEEGLKFMVYLQKENIIDESGMPKERFSAEFPKEGPSILRIQQVVRGDSAAYFCASFPGQGFGETQYFGPGTRLLVL.

This clonotype has a count of ten or more. The V and J genes are TRBV18 and TRBJ2-7; perhaps TRBD1 as D (6 bases). CDR3 length equals 14 residues. CDR1 KGHSH and CDR2 LQKENI come from the germline V gene. V dropped 4 bases and J dropped 4 bases, with 14 bases sitting between them. The CDR3 spells CASSLDRRGYEQYF. As DNA, the CDR3 is TGTGCCAGCTCACTCGACAGGAGAGGATACGAGCAGTACTTC.

Of note for this clonotype: This sequence may be a read error, since a much larger clone differs from it by one base. This CDR3 reads CSGRSGETQFF. CDR3 DNA sequence: TGCAGCGGGAGATCAGGAGAGACCCAGTTCTTC. The gene calls are TRBV29-1 and TRBJ2-1; D is ambiguous. This CDR3 spans 11 amino acids. V lost 7 bases, J lost 13 bases, and 17 bases lay in between. The germline V gene has CDR1 SQVTM and CDR2 ANQGSEA.

This clonotype was counted many times. The chain couples TRBV2 to TRBJ2-1, with 7 bases aligning to TRBD2. Trimming cost V 6 bases and J 8 bases; bases outside gene matches: 10. Germline V gives CDR1 SNHLY, CDR2 FYNNEI. CDR3 length: 14 residues. DNA for the CDR3: TGTGCCAGCAGCCGCGTTACTAGCGTCGATGAGCAGTTCTTC. The encoded protein is CASSRVTSVDEQFF.

This clonotype has ten or more counts. Mismatch with germline at one junction end may stem from a read error. The rearrangement links TRBV12-3 or TRBV12-4 to TRBJ2-1; TRBD2 matches at 8 bases. The length of the CDR3 is 14 residues. CDR3 loop: CASRLAGRLDEQFF. CDR3 nucleotides: TGTGCCAGCAGGTTAGCGGGGCGGCTTGATGAGCAGTTCTTC.

The rearrangement uses TRBV4-3 and TRBJ1-2; D not certain. The CDR3 spans 16 residues. The germline V gene has CDR1 LGHNA and CDR2 YSLEER. Trimming took off 0 bases at V and 7 bases at J, with 18 bases between the two ends. The DNA of the CDR3 is TGCGCCAGCAGCCAAGAGGGGAAGTTAGTACCCTCTGGCTACACCTTC. It translates to CASSQEGKLVPSGYTF.

This clonotype occurred many times. V is TRBV28 and J is TRBJ2-3; TRBD2 might be the D (6 bases). The CDR3 loop spans 18 amino acids. V lost 3 bases, J lost 0 bases, and 19 bases lay in between. Germline V gene data show CDR1 as MDHEN and CDR2 as SYDVKM. This CDR3 reads CASSFRLVGGVSTDTQYF. The CDR3 DNA reads TGTGCCAGCAGTTTTCGACTAGTCGGTGGGGTGAGCACAGATACGCAGTATTTT.

This clonotype has at least ten counts. The rearrangement links TRBV7-6 to TRBJ1-1; D is possibly TRBD1 (5 bases). Looked up from germline, CDR1 is SGHVS and CDR2 is FNYEAQ. The ends were cut back, 2 bases at V and 4 bases at J, with 17 bases in the middle. The CDR3 is 16 residues long. CDR3 protein: CASSLTPTDRGTEAFF. The CDR3, as DNA: TGTGCCAGCAGCTTAACCCCGACAGATCGAGGCACTGAAGCTTTCTTT.

The V call is TRBV7-9, the J call TRBJ1-5; the D gene is possibly TRBD1 (5 bases). Per the germline V gene, CDR1 is SEHNR and CDR2 is FQNEAQ (reference sequence). Trimming cost V 2 bases and J 2 bases, with 13 bases left between them. The CDR3 covers 16 residues. CDR3: CASSLTGLGGNQPQHF. The CDR3 region has the DNA TGTGCCAGCAGCTTAACAGGACTAGGGGGCAATCAGCCCCAGCATTTT.

V is TRBV9 and J is TRBJ2-1, with TRBD1 matching 8 bases. CDR1 is SGDLS, CDR2 YYNGEE, per germline. This CDR3 contains 17 residues. The V segment lost 1 base and the J segment 7 bases; nucleotides outside the gene matches: 13. The CDR3 DNA reads TGTGCCAGCAGCGTAACCCTTTCGGGACAGGAATTGAATGAGCAGTTCTTC. Protein product: CASSVTLSGQELNEQFF.

V gene TRBV19 combines with J gene TRBJ1-2, with TRBD1 matching over 7 bases. CDR3 length: 15 residues. Losses at the gene ends were 4 bases for V and 2 bases for J; bases not matched to a gene: 7. CDR1 and CDR2 (germline): LNHDA, SQIVND (reference sequence). Here the CDR3 DNA reads TGTGCCAGTAGTAAGGACAGGCCATCAAACTATGGCTACACCTTC. It translates to CASSKDRPSNYGYTF.

The chain has TRBV7-8 and TRBJ1-2; the D is unclear. There are 12 residues in the CDR3. CDR1 is SGHVS and CDR2 is FQNEAQ in the germline V gene. Trimming removed 5 bases at V and 6 bases at J, with 10 bases between. The CDR3 DNA sequence: TGTGCCAGCAGCCCATACCGAGATGGCTACACCTTC. Amino acids: CASSPYRDGYTF.

The chain carries TRBV7-9 and TRBJ2-1; 10 nucleotides agree with TRBD2. The CDR3 length is 15 residues. Germline values: CDR1 SEHNR, CDR2 FQNEAQ (reference sequence). After removal of 5 bases from V and 8 bases from J, the junction contained 9 bases not matched to a gene. CDR3 sequence reads: CASSRPAGGPHEQFF. The CDR3 DNA reads TGTGCCAGCAGCCGACCAGCGGGAGGGCCTCATGAGCAGTTCTTC.

This chain uses TRBV12-3 or TRBV12-4 with TRBJ2-1, with D maybe TRBD2 (6 bases). The CDR3 loop spans 15 amino acids. The ends were cut back, 2 bases at V and 10 bases at J, with 18 bases in the middle. CDR3 amino acids: CASSLHSGTQTEQFF. The CDR3 DNA is TGTGCCAGCAGTTTACATAGCGGTACCCAAACGGAGCAGTTCTTC.

Remarks on this clonotype: A much larger clonotype is one base distant, so this may be a read error. The chain combines TRBV24-1 with TRBJ2-1, with TRBD1 as a possible D gene (7 bases). CDR1 KGHDR and CDR2 SFDVKD come from the germline V gene. This CDR3 contains 17 residues. The chain's CDR3 is CVTSAQGGPYNNNEQFF. Written as DNA, the CDR3 is TGTGTCACCAGTGCCCAGGGGGGTCCCTACAACAACAATGAGCAGTTCTTC.